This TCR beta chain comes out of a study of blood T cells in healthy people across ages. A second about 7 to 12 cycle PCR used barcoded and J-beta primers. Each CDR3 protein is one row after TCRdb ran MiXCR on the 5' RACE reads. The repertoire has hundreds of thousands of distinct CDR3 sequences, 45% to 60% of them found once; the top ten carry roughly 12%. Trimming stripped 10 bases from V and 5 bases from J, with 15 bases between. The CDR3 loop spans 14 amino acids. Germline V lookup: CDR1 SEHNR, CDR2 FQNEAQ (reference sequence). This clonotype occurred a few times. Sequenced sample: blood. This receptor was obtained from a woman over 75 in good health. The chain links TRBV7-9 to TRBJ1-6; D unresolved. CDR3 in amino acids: CAISGGGHNSPLHF. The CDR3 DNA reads TGTGCCATCTCGGGAGGCGGACATAATTCACCCCTCCACTTT.